This T cell receptor beta chain came from a study of cytomegalovirus exposure and HLA in healthy donors. V was shortened by 7 bases and J by 5 bases, with 14 bases between the two germline ends. The CDR3 contains 13 residues. CDR1 and CDR2 from the germline V gene are SNHLY and FYNNEI. This PCR relied on a set of 60 Vbeta primers and 13 Jbeta primers. The table came from immunoSEQ multiplex PCR; TCRdb's copy has only in-frame clones and leaves some out. This table holds about 190,000 clones, 74% found once. Sequencing input: PBMCs. The chain couples TRBV2 to TRBJ2-5, with unresolved D. The clonotype was recovered from a woman in her twenties or thirties in good health and CMV-seropositive. CDR3 protein: CASTRDWMETQYF. The CDR3 region has the DNA TGTGCCAGCACTAGAGACTGGATGGAGACCCAGTACTTC.